A single sample is the source of the 8 T cell receptor beta chains below, sequenced in a study of blood T cell repertoires in COVID-19. Generated by immunoSEQ multiplex PCR, the TCRdb table keeps only in-frame clones and is missing some. The data contain under 250,000 clones, about nine tenths of them singletons. Sequences were obtained from peripheral blood. The receptors here all came from a man aged 60-69 years who had recovered from COVID-19.

The chain carries TRBV7-9 and TRBJ1-1; D unresolved. The V and J ends lost 6 bases and 4 bases respectively, with 15 bases between them. Germline V gene data show CDR1 as SEHNR and CDR2 as FQNEAQ (reference sequence). The CDR3 spans 14 residues. The CDR3 region is CASSREGSSTEAFF. DNA of the CDR3: TGTGCCAGCAGTCGTGAGGGATCGAGCACTGAAGCTTTCTTT.

This clone was observed once. This chain connects TRBV28 to TRBJ2-5, with 8 bases lining up with TRBD1. Trimming took 6 bases from V and 4 from J; bases not matched to a gene: 7. The CDR3 consists of 14 residues. From germline, CDR1 is MDHEN and CDR2 SYDVKM. The CDR3, as DNA: TGTGCCAGCAGCCGGGTGACAGGGGTAGAGACCCAGTACTTC. Amino acids: CASSRVTGVETQYF.

The chain joins TRBV28 to TRBJ1-2; weak D call: TRBD1 (5 bases). CDR1 MDHEN and CDR2 SYDVKM come from the germline V gene. With 3 bases removed from V and 2 bases from J, the gap between germline ends came to 13 bases. The CDR3 loop spans 15 amino acids. The CDR3 reads CASSFAGGLNYGYTF. The CDR3 DNA sequence: TGTGCCAGCAGTTTTGCGGGGGGATTAAACTATGGCTACACCTTC.

The chain couples TRBV19 to TRBJ1-5, with 8 bases aligning to TRBD1. CDR3 length equals 15 residues. Germline values: CDR1 LNHDA, CDR2 SQIVND (reference sequence). Trimming removed 5 bases from V and 2 bases from J; junction bases left unmatched: 5. The CDR3 region has the DNA TGTGCCAGTAGTTTCTGGACAGGGCGCAATCAGCCCCAGCATTTT. It translates to CASSFWTGRNQPQHF.

The rearrangement uses TRBV5-1 and TRBJ2-1; 11 bases map to TRBD2. The CDR3 has 16 amino acids. V trimming: 5 bases; J trimming: 0 bases; junction bases outside the gene matches: 4. The germline V gene encodes CDR1 SGHRS and CDR2 YFSETQ. CDR3 sequence reads: CASRSSGGTSYNEQFF. The CDR3 DNA sequence: TGCGCCAGCAGGTCTAGCGGGGGGACCTCCTACAATGAGCAGTTCTTC.

The V and J genes are TRBV4-2 and TRBJ2-1; 7 bases match TRBD2. The ends lost 1 base at V and 0 bases at J; junction bases unmatched: 6. The CDR3 spans 17 residues. Germline assignment: CDR1 LGHNA and CDR2 YNFKEQ. The CDR3 coding sequence is TGTGCCAGCAGCCAAGGGGGAGCGGGGCGCTCCTACAATGAGCAGTTCTTC. This codes for CASSQGGAGRSYNEQFF.

This clone showed up just a few times. Written as DNA, the CDR3 is TGTGCCAGCAGCCATCACGGGACTCGCTACGAGCAGTACTTC. Its protein product is CASSHHGTRYEQYF. The chain links TRBV3-1 (or the pseudogene TRBV3-2) to TRBJ2-7, with D possibly being TRBD2 (6 bases). Trimming removed 3 bases from V and 3 bases from J, with 12 bases in between. Germline CDR1 LGHDT, CDR2 YNNKEL (reference sequence). This CDR3 is 14 amino acids long.

The chain joins TRBV19 to TRBJ1-1; no firm D call. The CDR3 runs to 15 residues. CDR1 LNHDA and CDR2 SQIVND come from the germline V gene (reference sequence). The germline V and J ends were trimmed by 1 base and 1 base, with 10 bases remaining between them. The CDR3, as DNA: TGTGCCAGTAGTATAGTTAACAGACCGAACACTGAAGCTTTCTTT. This encodes CASSIVNRPNTEAFF.